Listed here are 20 T cell receptor beta chains from one sample, sequenced in a study of blood T cell repertoires in COVID-19. Here immunoSEQ multiplex PCR was the method, and the copy in TCRdb shows in-frame clones only, minus some. The profile covers over 350,000 clones, with roughly 90% appearing a single time and over 1.3% taken by the ten largest. Sample: peripheral blood. These receptors all come from a woman in her twenties or thirties with active or convalescent COVID-19.

Here the CDR3 DNA reads TGTGCAAGTCGCTTAGAATTGGGGGGTTACCCATATGGCTACACCTTC. Translated: CASRLELGGYPYGYTF. The chain employs TRBV12-2 and TRBJ1-2. TRBV12-2 is marked as a pseudogene. The CDR3 runs to 16 residues.

The V and J genes are TRBV29-1 and TRBJ1-1, with D possibly TRBD1 on 5 matching bases. The CDR3 has 15 residues. CDR1 is SQVTM, CDR2 ANQGSEA, per germline. The ends were cut back, 3 bases at V and 1 base at J, with 15 bases in the middle. In DNA, the CDR3 is TGCAGCGTTGAGATGGCAGGGTATCAGAACACTGAAGCTTTCTTT. This encodes CSVEMAGYQNTEAFF.

The rearrangement uses TRBV12-3 or TRBV12-4 and TRBJ2-5; no firm D call. The CDR3 is 11 residues long. Between the trimmed V and J ends, which lost 5 bases and 3 bases, there was a span of 4 bases. DNA of the CDR3: TGTGCCAGCAGTATTAAAGAGACCCAGTACTTC. As protein: CASSIKETQYF.

V gene TRBV1 combines with J gene TRBJ1-3; the D call TRBD1 from the table was never checked on the DNA. TRBV1 is annotated as a pseudogene. The CDR3 sequence is 16 residues long. In nucleotides, the CDR3 is TGCACCAGCAGCCAAGATGGGCCAGCCTCTGGAAACACCATATATTTT. Its translation: CTSSQDGPASGNTIYF.

The chain employs TRBV6-6 and TRBJ2-7; 12 bases are shared with TRBD2. The germline V gene encodes CDR1 MNHNY and CDR2 SVGAGI (reference sequence). V lost 6 bases to trimming and J lost 3 bases; unmatched junction nucleotides: 9. The CDR3 is made up of 16 amino acids. In DNA, the CDR3 is TGTGCCAGCAGACCACGCCTAGCGGGGGGGGGCTACGAGCAGTACTTC. This sequence encodes CASRPRLAGGGYEQYF.

This clone was seen a handful of times. This chain uses TRBV19 with TRBJ2-1; TRBD2 matches 10 bases. Losses at the gene ends were 3 bases for V and 10 bases for J; bases not matched to a gene: 9. Germline CDR1 and CDR2: LNHDA and SQIVND (reference sequence). This CDR3 region has 15 residues. The CDR3 nucleotides read TGTGCCAGTAGTATTGGGGTAGCGGGGGGTGGAGAGCAGTTCTTC. Translating gives CASSIGVAGGGEQFF.

This clone was detected only a few times. This sequence joins TRBV2 and TRBJ2-1; tentatively, D is TRBD2 (5 bases). Germline CDR1 reads SNHLY; CDR2 reads FYNNEI. The CDR3 has 15 amino acids. V lost 7 bases, J lost 3 bases, and 16 bases lay in between. The CDR3 DNA reads TGTGCCAGCATCCATCCCACTAGAATCTACAATGAGCAGTTCTTC. It codes for CASIHPTRIYNEQFF.

The rearrangement uses TRBV25-1 and TRBJ2-1; perhaps TRBD2 as D (6 bases). CDR1 is MGHDK and CDR2 is SYGVNS in the germline V gene. CDR3 size: 14 residues. Trimming took off 2 bases at V and 15 bases at J, with 20 bases between the two ends. The DNA for the CDR3 is TGTGCCAGCAGTGAAGGGGTACTCGGGGGACGACGGTTCTTC. This translates into CASSEGVLGGRRFF.

In its sample, this clone was seen once. The chain uses TRBV5-4 and TRBJ2-7, with TRBD2 matching over 12 bases. The trim removed 4 bases at V and 8 bases at J, leaving 1 base unmatched. The CDR3 length is 12 residues. CDR1 and CDR2 (germline): SGHNT, YYREEE (reference sequence). The CDR3 reads CASSRTSGKQYF. The CDR3 nucleotides are TGTGCCAGCAGCCGGACTAGCGGGAAGCAGTACTTC.

Turning to this clone: This CDR3 is also generated by other DNA sequences in the sample. This chain connects TRBV2 to TRBJ2-7; 12 positions agree with TRBD1. The CDR3 sequence is 15 residues long. V shed 5 bases, J shed 7 bases, and the junction held 9 bases outside the gene matches. Germline CDR1 SNHLY, CDR2 FYNNEI. CDR3 nucleotides: TGTGCCAGCAGTCTACCGGGACAGGGGGCGAGGGAGCAGTACTTC. It is translated as CASSLPGQGAREQYF.

CDR3 bases: TGCAGTGTCCTCCAAGAGACCCAGTACTTC. Protein sequence: CSVLQETQYF. The chain recombines TRBV20-1 with TRBJ2-5, with unresolved D. Germline-derived CDR1 and CDR2 are DFQATT and SNEGSKA (reference sequence). The length of the CDR3 is 10 residues. The V and J ends lost 7 bases and 1 base respectively, with 4 bases between them.

The CDR3: CASSPREASGSWGNEQFF. For the CDR3, the DNA is TGTGCCAGCAGCCCAAGGGAGGCTAGCGGGAGTTGGGGCAATGAGCAGTTCTTC. The rearrangement links TRBV7-2 to TRBJ2-1, with 10 bases that match TRBD2. Germline V CDR1 and CDR2: SGHTA, FQGNSA. CDR3 size: 18 residues. The junction had 16 bases not matched to a gene; V was cut back by 5 bases and J by 6 bases. The entire variable domain, with the rest obtained from reference TRBV7-2 and TRBJ2-1, is as follows: GAGVSQSPSNKVTEKGKDVELRCDPISGHTALYWYRQSLGQGLEFLIYFQGNSAPDKSGLPSDRFSAERTGGSVSTLTIQRTQQEDSAVYLCASSPREASGSWGNEQFFGPGTRLTVL.

This clone was seen only once. The rearrangement links TRBV3-1 (or the pseudogene TRBV3-2) to TRBJ1-2, with 7 bases lining up with TRBD1. The CDR3 spans 18 residues. J was trimmed by 2 bases and V by 0 bases; bases with no gene match: 12. Germline loops: CDR1 LGHDT, CDR2 YNNKEL (reference sequence). The CDR3 coding sequence is TGTGCCAGCAGCCAAGATCCGCGGGACAGACAAGAGAACTATGGCTACACCTTC. Translated: CASSQDPRDRQENYGYTF.

The chain links TRBV7-2 to TRBJ2-7, with 8 bases identical to TRBD1. Looked up from germline, CDR1 is SGHTA and CDR2 is FQGNSA. Unmatched junction bases numbered 16, after V lost 5 bases and J lost 7 bases. CDR3 length: 16 residues. In nucleotides, the CDR3 is TGTGCCAGCAGCCCGGGTCAGGGGGCATTGCGACGGGAGCAGTACTTC. It specifies CASSPGQGALRREQYF.

The chain has TRBV5-6 and TRBJ2-1, with 10 bases aligning to TRBD2. CDR3 length equals 18 residues. The ends lost 1 base at V and 7 bases at J; junction bases unmatched: 14. Germline lookup yields CDR1 SGHDT and CDR2 YYEEEE. The CDR3 region is CASSLLSTSGWFGNEQFF. CDR3 nucleotide sequence: TGTGCCAGCAGCTTGTTGTCGACTAGCGGGTGGTTTGGGAATGAGCAGTTCTTC.

The chain links TRBV7-8 to TRBJ2-7; 7 bases are shared with TRBD1. The CDR3 length is 16 residues. From germline, CDR1 is SGHVS and CDR2 FQNEAQ. V was pared by 1 base and J by 1 base, with 7 bases of the junction left unmatched. The CDR3 sequence: CASSLVVGGASYEQYF. CDR3 DNA: TGTGCCAGCAGCTTAGTAGTAGGGGGCGCTTCCTACGAGCAGTACTTC.

The rearrangement uses TRBV12-5 and TRBJ2-2, with TRBD1 identical over 7 bases. CDR1 and CDR2 (germline): LGHNT, FRNRAP. This CDR3 spans 17 amino acids. Trimming took 5 bases from V and 7 from J; bases not matched to a gene: 16. The DNA of the CDR3 is TGTGCTAGTGGTCTGTCAGGGGGAGTGTTTGTAGGCGGGGAGCTGTTTTTT. It yields the protein CASGLSGGVFVGGELFF.

Notes on this clone: One end of the junction does not line up with germline, which may come from a read error. The chain has TRBV4-1 and TRBJ1-2, with D possibly being TRBD1 (6 bases). CDR1 is MGHRA, CDR2 YSYEKL, per germline. The CDR3 is 11 amino acids. The CDR3 DNA is TGCGCCAGCAGCCGCGAGGGGACAACCATGTTC. Amino acid sequence: CASSREGTTMF.

This sequence joins TRBV6-5 and TRBJ2-1, with TRBD2 identical over 7 bases. After removal of 10 bases from V and 0 bases from J, the junction contained 9 bases not matched to a gene. Germline V gene sequence: CDR1 MNHEY, CDR2 SVGAGI. The CDR3 runs to 15 residues. The CDR3 spells CAIALGTTSYNEQFF. The CDR3 DNA sequence: TGTGCCATTGCCCTCGGGACTACCTCCTACAATGAGCAGTTCTTC.

This chain links TRBV11-3 with TRBJ2-1; D is unresolved. V was clipped by 0 bases and J by 4 bases, with 7 bases between them. CDR1 is SGHNT, CDR2 YENEEA, per germline. CDR3 length equals 14 residues. The CDR3 sequence: CASSLDSDYNEQFF. DNA of the CDR3: TGTGCCAGCAGCTTAGACAGCGATTACAATGAGCAGTTCTTC.